Below, one T cell receptor beta chain is given with its context. This sample is part of a study of T-cell reconstitution after alpha-beta-depleted transplantation in children. The TCRbeta library was prepared with unique molecular identifiers. TCRdb re-called the PCR reads through MiXCR, storing one row per CDR3 protein. Of around 480,000 distinct CDR3 sequences in the sample, approximately 32% were seen once. CDR3 size: 11 residues. V dropped 7 bases and J dropped 5 bases, with 8 bases sitting between them. From germline, CDR1 is MNHNS and CDR2 SASEGT. The chain recombines TRBV6-1 with TRBJ2-5; D gene ambiguous. The sample was PBMCs from the stem cell graft donor, taken from the stem cell graft. The receptor comes from a human donor who donated a stem cell graft to a child with aplastic anemia. The CDR3 nucleotides are TGTGCCAGCAACGAACGTGAGACCCAGTACTTC. Its translation is CASNERETQYF.